This passage covers 26 T cell receptor beta chains from one sample sequenced in a study of CD8+ T cells in alopecia areata. On the basis of CD4, CD8alpha, NKG2D, NKG2ACE and other markers, pooled cutaneous lymph node cells were sorted. RNA, once extracted, was reverse transcribed into cDNA for use as the sequencing template. Sequenced by immunoSEQ multiplex PCR; TCRdb stores in-frame clones only, minus some. The table lists about 300,000 clones, no singletons, with 1.2% in the top ten. Sequences were obtained from CD4+ T cells sorted from a lymph node. Source of these receptors: a C3H/HeJ mouse with alopecia areata. For the strain, the MHC haplotype given is H2-k.

A remark on this clone: Germline and genes: mouse. The CDR3 end falls 4 residues outside the read, so it is completed with the germline J gene. V is TRBV13-1 and J is TRBJ2-5; D is possibly TRBD1 (5 bases). V shed 5 bases and J shed 0 bases, with 10 bases lying between them. Looked up from germline, CDR1 is NSHNY and CDR2 is SYGAGN. The CDR3 totals 14 residues. The covered CDR3 bases are TGTGCCAGCAGGAAGGACAATAACCAAGAC. Translation gives CASRKDNNQD. From start to end, the CDR3 is CASRKDNNQDTQYF.

With respect to this clone: Any gene name here is a mouse gene name. The read comes to an end 4 residues before the CDR3 does, leaving the germline J gene to fill in the end. V usage is TRBV19 and J usage is TRBJ2-7; 7 bases agree with TRBD2. Losses at the gene ends were 4 bases for V and 0 bases for J; bases not matched to a gene: 4. This CDR3 spans 14 amino acids. The germline V gene encodes CDR1 FNHDT and CDR2 SITEND (reference sequence). CDR3 sequence reads: CASSHDWVSYEQYF. CDR3 DNA (partial): TGTGCCAGCAGTCATGACTGGGTCTCCTAT.

Comment on this clone: Gene names are mouse gene names. The read terminates 4 residues ahead of where the CDR3 ends, so the germline J gene completes it. V gene TRBV1 combines with J gene TRBJ2-3, with 8 nucleotides matching TRBD2. The V segment lost 4 bases and the J segment 0 bases; nucleotides outside the gene matches: 6. Per germline, CDR1 NSQYPW and CDR2 LRSPGD (reference sequence). This CDR3 comprises 16 residues. CDR3 DNA, as far as it was read: TGCACCTGCAGTGTGAGACTGGGGTTTAGTGCAGAA. Its protein product is CTCSVRLGFSAE. The full CDR3 protein is CTCSVRLGFSAETLYF.

This clone occurred a few times. The gene symbols are mouse symbols. The read ends 4 residues before the CDR3 terminus; that terminus is restored from the germline J gene. The sample holds other DNA sequences that translate to the same CDR3. The chain combines TRBV31 with TRBJ2-2, with D hard to call. Germline V gene sequence: CDR1 GKSSPN, CDR2 SITVG. The CDR3 consists of 13 residues. Trimming cost V 1 base and J 1 base, with 4 bases left between them. CDR3 DNA (partial): TGTGCCTGGAGTCCAAGAAACACCGGG. As protein: CAWSPRNTG. The full-length CDR3 reads as CAWSPRNTGQLYF.

This clone was counted between two and nine times. The germline and genes are mouse ones. The read finishes 4 residues shy of the CDR3 end, and the germline J gene is used to complete it. The sample contains more than one DNA sequence encoding this CDR3. The rearrangement links TRBV19 to TRBJ2-3; 8 bases align to TRBD2. This CDR3 is built from 15 residues. V was clipped by 1 base and J by 0 bases; unmatched bases: 1. From germline, CDR1 is FNHDT and CDR2 SITEND (reference sequence). The part of the CDR3 DNA that was read is TGTGCCAGCAGTATAAGGACTGGGAGTGCAGAA. It translates to CASSIRTGSAE. The whole CDR3 protein is CASSIRTGSAETLYF.

Regarding this clone: Any gene name here is a mouse gene name. The observed sequence ends 4 residues before the CDR3 terminus, with the missing tail filled in from the germline J gene. This chain uses TRBV19 with TRBJ2-1; possibly TRBD1 for D (6 bases). CDR3 length: 13 amino acids. CDR1 is FNHDT, CDR2 SITEND, per germline (reference sequence). The CDR3 loop is CASSPGTPAEQFF. The sequenced part of the CDR3 DNA is TGTGCCAGCAGCCCAGGGACACCGGCT.

Comments on this clone: Genes and germline are mouse. The CDR3 end is not reached by the read, which stops 4 residues before it; the germline J gene fills it in. The chain employs TRBV19 and TRBJ1-2, with D maybe TRBD1 (6 bases). The CDR3 covers 14 residues. Germline-derived CDR1 and CDR2 are FNHDT and SITEND (reference sequence). The sequenced CDR3 bases are TGTGCCAGCAGTCTACAGGGAGGAAGGTCC. Translation: CASSLQGGRS. The CDR3 reads in full as CASSLQGGRSDYTF.

This clone has more than one count but fewer than ten. Germline and genes here are mouse. Read data end 4 residues before the CDR3 end; the end is taken from the germline J gene. The sample carries other DNA sequences with the same CDR3. This chain links TRBV13-2 with TRBJ2-7; D gene uncertain. Germline V gives CDR1 NNHNN, CDR2 SYGAGS (reference sequence). This CDR3 has 13 amino acids. V gave up 0 bases and J gave up 3 bases, with 7 bases separating them. The CDR3 here is CASGDADNYEQYF. The part of the CDR3 DNA that was read is TGTGCCAGCGGTGATGCCGACAACTAT.

This clone was counted between two and nine times. Any gene name here is a mouse gene name. The read halts 4 residues ahead of the CDR3 end, with the missing end drawn from the germline J gene. This chain uses TRBV1 with TRBJ2-3; 11 nucleotides align to TRBD2. V dropped 4 bases and J dropped 0; count of bases not matched to a gene: 3. The CDR3 runs to 16 residues. In germline, CDR1 is NSQYPW, CDR2 LRSPGD (reference sequence). The covered CDR3 bases are TGCACCTGCAGTGGGGACTGGGGGCTTAGTGCAGAA. Translated, it gives CTCSGDWGLSAE. The CDR3 as a whole reads CTCSGDWGLSAETLYF.

Only a few counts were recorded for this clone. Mouse germline and gene names are used. The read falls 4 residues short of the CDR3 end, and the missing part is taken from the germline J gene. This sequence joins TRBV5 and TRBJ2-7, with D uncertain. The germline V and J ends were trimmed by 0 bases and 3 bases, with 6 bases remaining between them. This CDR3 is 13 amino acids long. From germline, CDR1 is LGHNA and CDR2 YNLKQL (reference sequence). Incomplete CDR3 DNA: TGTGCCAGCAGCCAAGACACCCTCTAT. It is translated as CASSQDTLY. The whole CDR3 protein reads CASSQDTLYEQYF.

Note on this clone: The germline and genes are mouse ones. The sequenced fragment ends 4 residues before the CDR3 boundary, so the rest is inferred from the germline J gene. V gene TRBV5 combines with J gene TRBJ2-1; 8 positions match TRBD2. The V segment lost 3 bases and the J segment 4 bases; nucleotides outside the gene matches: 5. The CDR3 length is 15 residues. Germline V gene lookup returns CDR1 LGHNA and CDR2 YNLKQL (reference sequence). The CDR3 protein is CASSQIDWGYAEQFF. Partial CDR3 DNA: TGTGCCAGCAGCCAGATCGACTGGGGATATGCT.

This clone turned up a few times. The genes and germline here are from mouse. The sequenced fragment ends 3 residues before the CDR3 boundary, so the rest is inferred from the germline J gene. The chain links TRBV13-1 to TRBJ1-6; D might be TRBD1 (6 bases). TRBJ1-6 falls under the ORF class, with uncertain function. V lost 0 bases and J lost 7, with 17 bases in between. Germline CDR1 and CDR2: NSHNY and SYGAGN. The CDR3 covers 17 residues. CDR3 DNA (partial): TGTGCCAGCAGTGATGGCCCCCGGGGGGCGCACAATTCGCCC. Encoded protein: CASSDGPRGAHNSP. The CDR3, in full, reads CASSDGPRGAHNSPLYF.

This clone was recorded a few times. Gene and germline names: mouse. The CDR3 bases that were read are TGTGCCAGCAGTGCGACAGGGGGATATAATTCGCCC. This sequence encodes CASSATGGYNSP. The entire CDR3 protein is CASSATGGYNSPLYF. This chain links TRBV13-1 with TRBJ1-6; 9 positions match TRBD1. From the germline J gene comes the end of the CDR3, since the read stops 3 residues before it. TRBJ1-6 is classed as an ORF, of uncertain function. The CDR3 extends over 15 amino acids. Trimming cost V 3 bases and J 4 bases; bases outside gene matches: 2. Germline loops: CDR1 NSHNY, CDR2 SYGAGN.

This clone was found a few times. Mouse germline and gene names are used. The observed sequence ends 4 residues before the CDR3 terminus, with the missing tail filled in from the germline J gene. The V gene is TRBV31, the J gene TRBJ1-2; 7 bases line up with TRBD1. There are 14 residues in the CDR3. Per the germline V gene, CDR1 is GKSSPN and CDR2 is SITVG. Trimming removed 2 bases from V and 4 bases from J; junction bases left unmatched: 7. Partial CDR3 DNA: TGTGCCTGGAGTGCAACAGGGGTGGGCTCC. It yields the protein CAWSATGVGS. The whole CDR3 reads CAWSATGVGSDYTF.

This clone has only a few counts. These gene names are mouse names. The CDR3 end is not reached by the read, which stops 3 residues before it; the germline J gene fills it in. The J gene is TRBJ1-6, the V gene TRBV13-1; TRBD1 aligns across 7 bases. TRBJ1-6 is given ORF status, its function remaining uncertain. From germline, CDR1 is NSHNY and CDR2 SYGAGN. The J segment lost 1 base and the V segment lost 2 bases, leaving 0 bases of the junction unmatched. CDR3 size: 15 residues. The sequenced CDR3 bases are TGTGCCAGCAGTGAGGGACAGTCCTATAATTCGCCC. This codes for CASSEGQSYNSP. The complete CDR3 protein is CASSEGQSYNSPLYF.

This clone was detected only a few times. Gene and germline names: mouse. The read terminates 4 residues ahead of where the CDR3 ends, so the germline J gene completes it. This chain joins TRBV13-1 and TRBJ2-1; D is perhaps TRBD2 (6 bases). V gave up 0 bases and J gave up 6 bases, with 13 bases separating them. Germline CDR1 NSHNY, CDR2 SYGAGN. The CDR3 totals 15 residues. The CDR3 sequence is CASSDARVGVAEQFF. CDR3 DNA (partial): TGTGCCAGCAGTGATGCACGGGTGGGGGTTGCT.

This clone was detected only a few times. Mouse gene names apply. The read comes to an end 4 residues before the CDR3 does, leaving the germline J gene to fill in the end. The chain joins TRBV19 to TRBJ2-1, with 11 bases lining up with TRBD1. The trim removed 2 bases at V and 3 bases at J, leaving 1 base unmatched. The CDR3 is 15 amino acids. CDR1 and CDR2 (germline): FNHDT, SITEND (reference sequence). The sequenced CDR3 bases are TGTGCCAGCAGTATGGGACAGGGGGGCTATGCT. Amino acid sequence: CASSMGQGGYA. The complete CDR3 protein is CASSMGQGGYAEQFF. The whole variable domain, filled in from reference TRBV19 and TRBJ2-1, reads GGIITQTPKFLIGQEGQKLTLKCQQNFNHDTMYWYRQDSGKGLRLIYYSITENDLQKGDLSEGYDASREKKSSFSLTVTSAQKNEMAVFLCASSMGQGGYAEQFFGPGTRLTVL.

Concerning this clone: The genes are named according to mouse. The missing CDR3 end, 4 residues past where the read stops, is filled in from the germline J gene. The rearrangement links TRBV12-1 to TRBJ1-2; TRBD1 aligns across 8 bases. This CDR3 has 15 residues. Germline V gene sequence: CDR1 SGHSN, CDR2 HYEKVE. Trimming cost V 0 bases and J 2 bases; bases outside gene matches: 4. This CDR3 reads CASSLDTGGNSDYTF. The DNA read from the CDR3 is TGTGCCAGCTCTCTCGACACAGGGGGGAACTCC.

A word on this clone: Gene names and germline match the mouse. The CDR3 end falls 4 residues outside the read, so it is completed with the germline J gene. This rearrangement joins TRBV5 to TRBJ2-7, with 10 bases aligning to TRBD2. Germline loops: CDR1 LGHNA, CDR2 YNLKQL (reference sequence). V dropped 1 base and J dropped 3; count of bases not matched to a gene: 3. The CDR3 is 15 amino acids. The sequenced CDR3 bases are TGTGCCAGCAGCCAAGGCACTGGGGGGGTCTAT. Translated: CASSQGTGGVY. The whole CDR3 is CASSQGTGGVYEQYF.

This clone was recorded a few times. Each gene name is a mouse one. The read falls 4 residues short of the CDR3 end, and the missing part is taken from the germline J gene. At the DNA level, this CDR3 is encoded by other sequences in the same sample as well. The chain combines TRBV1 with TRBJ2-3, with a tentative D call TRBD2 (6 bases). The V end was cut by 3 bases, the J end by 2 bases, with 9 bases between. In germline, CDR1 is NSQYPW, CDR2 LRSPGD (reference sequence). The CDR3 length is 14 residues. The chain's CDR3 is CTCSAGGVAETLYF. The sequenced part of the CDR3 DNA is TGCACCTGCAGTGCTGGGGGTGTTGCAGAA.

About this clone: Genes and germline come from the mouse. The read is 4 residues too short to cover the CDR3 end, so that end is filled in from the germline J gene. Other nucleotide sequences from this sample produce the same CDR3. This chain joins TRBV13-1 and TRBJ2-3; 8 bases line up with TRBD1. This CDR3 spans 14 amino acids. CDR1 and CDR2 (germline): NSHNY, SYGAGN. After removal of 4 bases from V and 1 base from J, the junction contained 2 bases not matched to a gene. The DNA read from the CDR3 is TGTGCCAGCAGTTACAGGGGGGGTGCAGAA. Translated, it gives CASSYRGGAE. The whole CDR3 sequence is CASSYRGGAETLYF.

As concerns this clone: Gene names and germline refer to mouse. The read terminates 4 residues before the CDR3 end, so the remaining end is supplied by the germline J gene. Other DNA sequences in the same sample also yield this CDR3. The rearrangement uses TRBV1 and TRBJ2-4, with 7 bases identical to TRBD2. The V gene's germline CDR1 is NSQYPW and CDR2 LRSPGD (reference sequence). The CDR3 length is 16 residues. J was trimmed by 1 base and V by 0 bases; bases with no gene match: 4. The part of the CDR3 DNA that was read is TGCACCTGCAGTGCAGATCTGGGGGTGGGTCAAAAC. Its protein product is CTCSADLGVGQN. Given in full, the CDR3 is CTCSADLGVGQNTLYF. Variable domain in full (rest from reference TRBV1 and TRBJ2-4): VTLLEQNPRWRLVPRGQAVNLRCILKNSQYPWMSWYQQDLQKQLQWLFTLRSPGDKEVKSLPGADYLATRVTDTELRLQVANMSQGRTLYCTCSADLGVGQNTLYFGAGTRLSVL.

This clone was seen a few times. Mouse gene names and germline throughout. The CDR3 end lies 4 residues beyond the end of the read and is filled in from the germline J gene. The chain employs TRBV19 and TRBJ1-1; D perhaps matches TRBD1 (5 bases). Germline V gives CDR1 FNHDT, CDR2 SITEND (reference sequence). The CDR3 is 14 residues long. V dropped 5 bases and J dropped 1 base, with 12 bases sitting between them. CDR3 DNA (partial): TGTGCCAGCAGCCGACAGAGGGGAAACACA. Protein: CASSRQRGNT. From start to end, the CDR3 is CASSRQRGNTEVFF.

This clone has just a few counts. Genes and germline are mouse. The CDR3 is cut off 4 residues early in the read; its end comes from the germline J gene. The chain carries TRBV13-1 and TRBJ2-1, with 11 bases aligning to TRBD2. Looked up from germline, CDR1 is NSHNY and CDR2 is SYGAGN. The V segment lost 5 bases and the J segment 6 bases; nucleotides outside the gene matches: 7. This CDR3 contains 15 residues. The CDR3 loop reads CASRATGGALAEQFF. The sequenced part of the CDR3 DNA is TGTGCCAGCAGGGCCACTGGGGGGGCGCTTGCT.

Comment on this clone: Germline and genes here are mouse. The sequence runs out 4 residues before the end of the CDR3; the remainder is reconstructed from the germline J gene. This chain connects TRBV19 to TRBJ2-4; 7 nucleotides line up with TRBD1. The CDR3 totals 14 residues. Germline CDR1 FNHDT, CDR2 SITEND (reference sequence). CDR3 sequence: CASSKTGQKNTLYF. The sequenced part of the CDR3 DNA is TGTGCCAGCAGTAAAACGGGACAGAAAAAC. The full variable domain, its missing parts supplied by reference TRBV19 and TRBJ2-4, is GGIITQTPKFLIGQEGQKLTLKCQQNFNHDTMYWYRQDSGKGLRLIYYSITENDLQKGDLSEGYDASREKKSSFSLTVTSAQKNEMAVFLCASSKTGQKNTLYFGAGTRLSVL.

To note about this clone: Gene names denote mouse genes. Read coverage stops 4 residues before the CDR3 terminus; the germline J gene supplies the remainder. V gene TRBV1 combines with J gene TRBJ2-3, with 11 bases fitting TRBD2. CDR1 and CDR2 (germline): NSQYPW, LRSPGD (reference sequence). The CDR3 is 18 residues long. The V gene end was trimmed by 0 bases and the J gene end by 0 bases; junction bases not matched to a gene: 5. The part of the CDR3 DNA that was read is TGCACCTGCAGTGCAGATTGGGGACTGGGGGTTAGTGCAGAA. Residues: CTCSADWGLGVSAE. The CDR3, in full, reads CTCSADWGLGVSAETLYF.